This T cell receptor (beta chain) came from a study of identical twins. J gave up 8 bases and V 5 bases, and 9 bases lay outside the gene matches. From germline, CDR1 is MNHEY and CDR2 SMNVEV (reference sequence). CDR3 length: 15 residues. TCRdb ran MiXCR on the 5' RACE reads and lists one entry per CDR3 protein. The sample lists 1,800,000 or so distinct CDR3 sequences, roughly 35% occurring once. Source material: cord blood. This sequence joins TRBV27 and TRBJ1-4; TRBD1 agrees at 9 bases. The sequence came from a newborn girl in good health. The CDR3 loop is CASSAGDRAREKLFF. CDR3 nucleotide sequence: TGTGCCAGCAGTGCCGGGGACAGGGCTCGGGAAAAACTGTTTTTT.